The present TCR beta chain was sequenced within a study of blood T cell repertoires in COVID-19. For the study at large: Samples of COVID-19 (acute and convalescent) were obtained from the United States, Italy and Spain. The cDNA or gDNA used as material had been derived from T cells, B-cell-depleted T cells, or PBMCs.

The data were produced by immunoSEQ multiplex PCR, yet TCRdb's version contains in-frame clones alone and is incomplete. The sample contains some 200,000 clones, about 86% of which appear only once. Between the trimmed V and J ends, which lost 0 bases and 0 bases, there was a span of 12 bases. The CDR3 contains 18 residues. The germline V gene has CDR1 SGHAT and CDR2 FQNNGV. The chain carries TRBV11-2 and TRBJ2-6; D possibly corresponds to TRBD2 (5 bases). Sequences were obtained from peripheral blood. This clonotype originated in a woman older than 75 in a cohort sampled during active or convalescent COVID-19. The CDR3 DNA follows: TGTGCCAGCAGCTTAGAAGGAGGTCCAATCTCTGGGGCCAACGTCCTGACTTTC. This sequence encodes CASSLEGGPISGANVLTF.